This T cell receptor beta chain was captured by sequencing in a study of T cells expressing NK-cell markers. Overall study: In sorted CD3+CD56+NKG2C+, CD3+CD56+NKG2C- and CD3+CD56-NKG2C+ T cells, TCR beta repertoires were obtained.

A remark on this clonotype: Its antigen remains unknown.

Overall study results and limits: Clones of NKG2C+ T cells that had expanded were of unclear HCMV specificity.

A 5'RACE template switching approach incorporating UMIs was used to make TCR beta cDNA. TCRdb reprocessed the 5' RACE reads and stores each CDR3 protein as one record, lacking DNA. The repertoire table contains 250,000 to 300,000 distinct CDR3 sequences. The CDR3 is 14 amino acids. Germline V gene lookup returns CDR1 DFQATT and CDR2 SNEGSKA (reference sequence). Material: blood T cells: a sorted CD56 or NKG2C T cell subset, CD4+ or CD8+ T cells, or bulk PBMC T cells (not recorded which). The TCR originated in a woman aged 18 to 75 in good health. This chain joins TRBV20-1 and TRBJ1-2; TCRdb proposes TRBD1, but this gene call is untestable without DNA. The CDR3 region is CSAPGQGSFNGYTF.